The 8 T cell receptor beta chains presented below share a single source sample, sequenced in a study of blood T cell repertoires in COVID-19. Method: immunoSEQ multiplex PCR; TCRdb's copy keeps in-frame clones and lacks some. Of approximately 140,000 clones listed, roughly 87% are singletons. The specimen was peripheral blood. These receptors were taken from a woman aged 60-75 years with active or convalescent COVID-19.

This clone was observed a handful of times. CDR3 sequence (DNA): TGTGCCAGCAGCCATTGGGGGACAGCTAATGTCTACACCTTC. Residues: CASSHWGTANVYTF. The chain uses TRBV5-6 and TRBJ1-2, with TRBD1 matching 7 bases. J gave up 10 bases and V 4 bases, and 13 bases lay outside the gene matches. Germline loops: CDR1 SGHDT, CDR2 YYEEEE. This CDR3 is built from 14 residues.

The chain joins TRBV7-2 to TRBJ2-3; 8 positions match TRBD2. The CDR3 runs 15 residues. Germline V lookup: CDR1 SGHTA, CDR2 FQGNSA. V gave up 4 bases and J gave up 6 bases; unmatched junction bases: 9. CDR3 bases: TGTGCCAGCAGCTCCGCGGGGGGATTCGTGGATACGCAGTATTTT. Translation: CASSSAGGFVDTQYF.

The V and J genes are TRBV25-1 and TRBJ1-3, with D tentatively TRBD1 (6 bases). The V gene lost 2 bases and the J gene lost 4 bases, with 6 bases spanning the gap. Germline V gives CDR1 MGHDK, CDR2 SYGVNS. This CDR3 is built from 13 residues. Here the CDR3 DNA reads TGTGCCAGCAGTGAAGGGACAGGAAACACCATATATTTT. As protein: CASSEGTGNTIYF.

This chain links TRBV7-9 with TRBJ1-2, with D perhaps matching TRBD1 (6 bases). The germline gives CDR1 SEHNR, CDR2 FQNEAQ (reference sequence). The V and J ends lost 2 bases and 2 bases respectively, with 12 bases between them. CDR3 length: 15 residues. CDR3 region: CASSLSGGQNYGYTF. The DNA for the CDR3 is TGTGCCAGCAGCTTATCGGGGGGCCAGAACTATGGCTACACCTTC.

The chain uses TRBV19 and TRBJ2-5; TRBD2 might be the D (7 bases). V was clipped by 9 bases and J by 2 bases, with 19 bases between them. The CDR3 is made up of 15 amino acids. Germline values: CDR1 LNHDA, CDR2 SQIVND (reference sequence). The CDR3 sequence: CASGGTGGFQETQYF. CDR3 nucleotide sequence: TGTGCCAGCGGCGGAACGGGGGGCTTTCAAGAGACCCAGTACTTC. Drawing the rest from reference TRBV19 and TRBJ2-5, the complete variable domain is DGGITQSPKYLFRKEGQNVTLSCEQNLNHDAMYWYRQDPGQGLRLIYYSQIVNDFQKGDIAEGYSVSREKKESFPLTVTSAQKNPTAFYLCASGGTGGFQETQYFGPGTRLLVL.

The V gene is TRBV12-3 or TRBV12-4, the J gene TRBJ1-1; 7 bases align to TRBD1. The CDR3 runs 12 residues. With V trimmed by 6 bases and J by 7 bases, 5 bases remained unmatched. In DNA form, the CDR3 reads TGTGCCAGCAGACCACAGGGGATTGAAGCTTTCTTT. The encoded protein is CASRPQGIEAFF.

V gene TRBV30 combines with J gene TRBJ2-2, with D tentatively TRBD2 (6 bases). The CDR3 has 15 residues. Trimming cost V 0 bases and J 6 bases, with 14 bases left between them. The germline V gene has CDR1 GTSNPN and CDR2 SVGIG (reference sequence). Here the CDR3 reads CAWSVGPGEAGELFF. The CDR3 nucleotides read TGTGCCTGGAGTGTCGGACCGGGGGAAGCCGGGGAGCTGTTTTTT.

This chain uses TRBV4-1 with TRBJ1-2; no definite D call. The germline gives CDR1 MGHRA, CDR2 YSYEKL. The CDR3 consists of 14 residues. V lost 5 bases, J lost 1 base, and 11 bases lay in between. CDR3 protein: CASSVKLINYGYTF. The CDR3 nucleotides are TGCGCCAGCAGCGTGAAACTAATTAACTATGGCTACACCTTC.